Shown below are 3 T cell receptor beta chains from a single sample sequenced in a study of blood T cell repertoires in COVID-19. Here immunoSEQ multiplex PCR was the method, and the copy in TCRdb shows in-frame clones only, minus some. The sample gives roughly 300,000 clones, around 87% of which show up once; 7.8% is in the top ten. Sequenced material: peripheral blood. The receptors shown here come from a woman aged 50 to 60 who had recovered from COVID-19.

In its sample, this clone was seen once. The chain combines TRBV6-5 with TRBJ1-4; 10 bases fit TRBD1. The CDR3 contains 15 residues. V trimming: 6 bases; J trimming: 3 bases; junction bases outside the gene matches: 4. CDR1 MNHEY and CDR2 SVGAGI come from the germline V gene. The CDR3 DNA follows: TGTGCCAGCAGAGACAGGGGGCGAGCTAATGAAAAACTGTTTTTT. This encodes CASRDRGRANEKLFF.

The genes are TRBV19 and TRBJ1-1; a possible D gene is TRBD1 (5 bases). Germline V gives CDR1 LNHDA, CDR2 SQIVND (reference sequence). Trimming removed 3 bases from V and 3 bases from J, with 8 bases in between. There are 13 residues in the CDR3. The CDR3 DNA reads TGTGCCAGTAGTATTGGGGGGGACACTGAAGCTTTCTTT. It specifies CASSIGGDTEAFF.

The J gene is TRBJ2-7, the V gene TRBV10-3, with a weak D call TRBD2 (6 bases). V lost 8 bases to trimming and J lost 5 bases, with 16 bases between them. Germline V gives CDR1 ENHRY, CDR2 SYGVKD. The CDR3 sequence is 13 residues long. Here the CDR3 DNA reads TGTGCCATCCGGTCGACTAGTCAAGACGAGCAGTACTTC. Protein product: CAIRSTSQDEQYF.